A selection of T cell receptor beta chains follows, all from one sample in a study of T cell repertoires in cytomegalovirus infection. TCRdb processed the reads anew with MiXCR; each CDR3 protein has one entry. The sample consists of about 450,000 distinct CDR3 sequences, roughly 30% of them appearing once. The sequenced material came from PBMCs. These TCRs come from a human donor in good health (CMV status not recorded). Some clones in this sample may be carry-over from other donors' samples. The CDR3 runs from the conserved cysteine through the conserved F or W. The D gene is left open where the match is weak. For some rows the clone size is stated as once, few or many, or as a class when expanded; others skip it.

D gene: TRBD1
clone size: few
J gene: TRBJ2-2
V gene: TRBV4-3
CDR3 DNA: TGCGCCAGCAGCCAAGCGGGGACAGGGGACACCGGGGAGCTGTTTTTT
CDR3 protein: CASSQAGTGDTGELFF

D gene: .
clone size: few
J gene: TRBJ1-4
V gene: TRBV12-3/TRBV12-4
CDR3 DNA: TGTGCCAGCAGAGGACAGTACAATGAAAAACTGTTTTTT
CDR3 protein: CASRGQYNEKLFF

D gene: .
clone size: .
J gene: TRBJ1-4
V gene: TRBV12-3/TRBV12-4
CDR3 DNA: TGTGCCAGCAGACTCTCAGGGGTTATAGGAGAAAAACTGTTTTTT
CDR3 protein: CASRLSGVIGEKLFF

D gene: .
clone size: many
J gene: TRBJ1-3
V gene: TRBV7-8
CDR3 DNA: TGTGCCAGCAGCTTAATGGGGTCTGGAAACACCATATATTTT
CDR3 protein: CASSLMGSGNTIYF

D gene: .
clone size: .
J gene: TRBJ2-3
V gene: TRBV5-6
CDR3 DNA: TGTGCGAGCGGTAACTGGGGGGGCACAGATACGCAGTATTTT
CDR3 protein: CASGNWGGTDTQYF

D gene: TRBD2
clone size: few
J gene: TRBJ2-3
V gene: TRBV7-2
CDR3 DNA: TGTGCCAGCAGCTTAGTATGGTCAGGGAGGGCAGATACGCAGTATTTT
CDR3 protein: CASSLVWSGRADTQYF

D gene: TRBD2
clone size: few
J gene: TRBJ2-3
V gene: TRBV2
CDR3 DNA: TGTGCCAGCAGTGAAGGGGGCGGGAGAAGCACAGATACGCAGTATTTT
CDR3 protein: CASSEGGGRSTDTQYF

D gene: .
clone size: few
J gene: TRBJ1-4
V gene: TRBV30
CDR3 DNA: TGTGCCTGGAGGAATGAAAAACTGTTTTTT
CDR3 protein: CAWRNEKLFF

D gene: .
clone size: .
J gene: TRBJ1-6
V gene: TRBV19
CDR3 DNA: TGTGCCAATAGTAGTAGGAATTCACCCCTCCACTTT
CDR3 protein: CANSSRNSPLHF

D gene: .
clone size: .
J gene: TRBJ1-1
V gene: TRBV28
CDR3 DNA: TGTGCCAGCAGTTTATTGGGGTCTTTGGGGGGAAGGGGTTTCTTT
CDR3 protein: CASSLLGSLGGRGFF

D gene: .
clone size: many
J gene: TRBJ2-7
V gene: TRBV7-2
CDR3 DNA: TGTGCCAGCAGCGTCGGAGGTAGGTTCGTCGGCGAGCAGTACTTC
CDR3 protein: CASSVGGRFVGEQYF

D gene: .
clone size: .
J gene: TRBJ1-2
V gene: TRBV4-3
CDR3 DNA: TGCGCCAGCAGCCAAGGAGCAGAAGTCTATGGCTACACCTTC
CDR3 protein: CASSQGAEVYGYTF

D gene: .
clone size: .
J gene: TRBJ1-4
V gene: TRBV5-5
CDR3 DNA: TGTGCCAGCAGCCCATGGGGGGGTGAAAAACTGTTTTTT
CDR3 protein: CASSPWGGEKLFF

D gene: .
clone size: few
J gene: TRBJ2-3
V gene: TRBV28
CDR3 DNA: TGTGCCAGCAGTAGGAGCCTAGGACATACGCAGTATTTT
CDR3 protein: CASSRSLGHTQYF

D gene: TRBD1
clone size: few
J gene: TRBJ2-1
V gene: TRBV14
CDR3 DNA: TGTGCCAGCAGCCCCGGCTTGGGGACAGTGTTTTACAATGAGCAGTTCTTC
CDR3 protein: CASSPGLGTVFYNEQFF

D gene: .
clone size: .
J gene: TRBJ2-5
V gene: TRBV10-2
CDR3 DNA: TGCGCCAGCAGTGAGTCGACTGGGGCGCAAGAGACCCAGTACTTC
CDR3 protein: CASSESTGAQETQYF

D gene: .
clone size: .
J gene: TRBJ1-2
V gene: TRBV20-1
CDR3 DNA: TGCAGTGCACTCCATTTGGCAGGGCCAAACTATGGCTACACCTTC
CDR3 protein: CSALHLAGPNYGYTF

D gene: TRBD2
clone size: .
J gene: TRBJ2-1
V gene: TRBV6-5
CDR3 DNA: TGTGCCAGCAGGACTAGCGGGGGAAGTGAGCAGTTCTTC
CDR3 protein: CASRTSGGSEQFF

D gene: TRBD1
clone size: .
J gene: TRBJ2-2
V gene: TRBV7-2
CDR3 DNA: TGTGCCAGCAGCTTAAACGCAGGGGGCCGGAGCACCGGGGAGCTGGTTTTT
CDR3 protein: CASSLNAGGRSTGELVF

D gene: TRBD2
clone size: many
J gene: TRBJ2-5
V gene: TRBV20-1
CDR3 DNA: TGCAGTGCTAGAGATATAGCGGGGAACCAAGAGACCCAGTACTTC
CDR3 protein: CSARDIAGNQETQYF

D gene: .
clone size: .
J gene: TRBJ2-7
V gene: TRBV7-9
CDR3 DNA: TGTGCCAGCAGCCGGGGCTTTTTTCAAGGGCAGTACTTC
CDR3 protein: CASSRGFFQGQYF

D gene: .
clone size: once
J gene: TRBJ2-2
V gene: TRBV25-1
CDR3 DNA: TGTGCCAGCAGTGAAGAAAACCGTCTGGGCGGGGAGCTGTTTTTT
CDR3 protein: CASSEENRLGGELFF

D gene: TRBD2
clone size: few
J gene: TRBJ2-1
V gene: TRBV12-3/TRBV12-4
CDR3 DNA: TGTGCCAGCTGCCAGCGGGGGGGGGGTACGGAGCAGTTCTTC
CDR3 protein: CASCQRGGGTEQFF

D gene: TRBD1
clone size: .
J gene: TRBJ1-2
V gene: TRBV2
CDR3 DNA: TGTGCCAGCAGTGCAAGGGAGACAGGGTATGGCTACACCTTC
CDR3 protein: CASSARETGYGYTF

D gene: .
clone size: few
J gene: TRBJ1-1
V gene: TRBV7-9
CDR3 DNA: TGTGCCTGCTCCCAGAGGGAGCTGGGGAACACTGAAGCTTTCTTT
CDR3 protein: CACSQRELGNTEAFF

D gene: .
clone size: once
J gene: TRBJ1-1
V gene: TRBV19
CDR3 DNA: TGTGCCAGTAGTATTATCGGGGGGGGCACTGAAGCTTTCTTT
CDR3 protein: CASSIIGGGTEAFF

D gene: .
clone size: few
J gene: TRBJ2-1
V gene: TRBV30
CDR3 DNA: TGTGCCTTACACAGGCGACCCATCATGAACAATGAGCAGTTCTTC
CDR3 protein: CALHRRPIMNNEQFF

D gene: .
clone size: few
J gene: TRBJ2-1
V gene: TRBV11-2
CDR3 DNA: TGTGCCAGCACCCTAGGCCAGGGGCACGCCTACAATGAGCAGTTCTTC
CDR3 protein: CASTLGQGHAYNEQFF

D gene: .
clone size: .
J gene: TRBJ2-3
V gene: TRBV12-3/TRBV12-4
CDR3 DNA: TGTGCCAGCAGTTTAAGCAATGGGGTGGATACGCAGTATTTT
CDR3 protein: CASSLSNGVDTQYF

D gene: TRBD2
clone size: .
J gene: TRBJ2-2
V gene: TRBV6-6
CDR3 DNA: TGTGCCAGCAGTTACTCCTCGGGCGGGAGCACCGTTGAGCTGTTTTTT
CDR3 protein: CASSYSSGGSTVELFF